Included here is one T cell receptor beta chain sequence, with context. These data come from a study of Ad26.COV2.S vaccination and SARS-CoV-2 variants. The CDR3 length is 16 residues. V lost 0 bases to trimming and J lost 0 bases, with 10 bases between them. The germline gives CDR1 SGHRS, CDR2 YFSETQ. TCRdb keeps only in-frame clones here, not all; method: immunoSEQ multiplex PCR. The sample has 300,000 to 400,000 clones, around 90% seen once. This material consisted of peripheral blood, taken after recovery from COVID-19. V is TRBV5-1 and J is TRBJ2-1; D possibly corresponds to TRBD2 (5 bases). This sequence was found in a human donor who had recovered from COVID-19. This CDR3 is CASSLARGSSYNEQFF. CDR3 nucleotide sequence: TGCGCCAGCAGCTTGGCCCGAGGGAGCTCCTACAATGAGCAGTTCTTC.